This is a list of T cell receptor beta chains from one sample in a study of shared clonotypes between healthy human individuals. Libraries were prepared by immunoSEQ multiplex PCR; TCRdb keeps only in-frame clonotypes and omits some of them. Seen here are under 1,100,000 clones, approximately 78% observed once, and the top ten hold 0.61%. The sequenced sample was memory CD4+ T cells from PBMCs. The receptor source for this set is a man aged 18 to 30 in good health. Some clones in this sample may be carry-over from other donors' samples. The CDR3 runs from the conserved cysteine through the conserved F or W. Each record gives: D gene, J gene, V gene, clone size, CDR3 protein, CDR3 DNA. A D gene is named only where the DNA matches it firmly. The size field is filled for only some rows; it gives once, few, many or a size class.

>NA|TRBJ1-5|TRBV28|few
CASLGRGRRYSNQPQHF
TGTGCCAGCCTGGGACGTGGTAGACGATATAGCAATCAGCCCCAGCATTTT
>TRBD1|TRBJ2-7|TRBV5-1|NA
CASSGTPGQGLIEQYF
TGCGCCAGCAGCGGAACACCGGGACAGGGCCTTATAGAGCAGTACTTC
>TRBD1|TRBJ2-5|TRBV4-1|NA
CASSRQGAGRQETQYF
TGCGCCAGCAGCCGCCAGGGGGCCGGTCGCCAAGAGACCCAGTACTTC
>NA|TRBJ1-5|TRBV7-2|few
CASSQQVQNQPQHF
TGTGCCAGCAGCCAACAGGTTCAAAATCAGCCCCAGCATTTT
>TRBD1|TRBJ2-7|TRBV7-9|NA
CASSFGTRTGSEQYF
TGTGCCAGCAGCTTCGGCACCCGGACAGGGAGCGAGCAGTACTTC
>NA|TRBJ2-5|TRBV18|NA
CASSRAEIPQETQYF
TGTGCCAGCTCACGGGCAGAAATTCCCCAAGAGACCCAGTACTTC
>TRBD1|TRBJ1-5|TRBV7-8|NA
CASSRGQSNQPQHF
TGTGCCAGCAGCCGGGGACAGAGCAATCAGCCCCAGCATTTT
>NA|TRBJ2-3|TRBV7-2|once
CASSLAQVADTQYF
TGTGCCAGCAGCTTAGCCCAGGTTGCAGATACGCAGTATTTT
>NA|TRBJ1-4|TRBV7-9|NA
CASSERTPGRNEKLFF
TGTGCCAGCAGCGAAAGGACCCCGGGGAGGAATGAAAAACTGTTTTTT
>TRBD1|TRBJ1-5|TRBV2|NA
CASSVQGYNQPQHF
TGTGCCAGCAGTGTACAGGGGTACAATCAGCCCCAGCATTTT
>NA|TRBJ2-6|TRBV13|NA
CASSLIASGANVLTF
TGTGCCAGCAGCTTAATTGCCTCTGGGGCCAACGTCCTGACTTTC
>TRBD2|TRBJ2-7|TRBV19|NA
CASSSGRGAYEQYF
TGTGCCAGTAGCAGCGGGAGGGGGGCCTACGAGCAGTACTTC
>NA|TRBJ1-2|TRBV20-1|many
CSAQHSYGYTF
TGCAGTGCGCAACACAGCTATGGCTACACCTTC
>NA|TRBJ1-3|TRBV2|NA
CASRPTRTQWGNTIYF
TGTGCCAGCCGACCAACCCGGACCCAGTGGGGAAACACCATATATTTT
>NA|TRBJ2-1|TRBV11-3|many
CASSPKAGTYNEQFF
TGTGCCAGCAGCCCCAAAGCGGGCACCTACAATGAGCAGTTCTTC
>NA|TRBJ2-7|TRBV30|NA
CAWSDKYEQYF
TGTGCCTGGAGTGATAAATACGAGCAGTACTTC
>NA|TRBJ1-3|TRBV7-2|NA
CASSSRGDCGNTIYF
TGTGCCAGCAGCTCCCGGGGAGACTGCGGAAACACCATATATTTT
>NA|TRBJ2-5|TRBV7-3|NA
CASSLRSRGETQYF
TGTGCCAGCAGCTTAAGATCGAGGGGAGAGACCCAGTACTTC
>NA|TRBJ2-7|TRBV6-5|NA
CASSYSTRAPYEQYF
TGTGCCAGCAGTTACTCGACTCGGGCTCCCTACGAGCAGTACTTC
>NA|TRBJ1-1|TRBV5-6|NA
CASSPQGNRDTEAFF
TGTGCCAGCAGCCCACAAGGGAATAGGGACACTGAAGCTTTCTTT
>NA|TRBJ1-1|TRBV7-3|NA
CASSLNPGAGVEAFF
TGTGCCAGCAGCTTAAATCCAGGGGCAGGGGTGGAGGCTTTCTTT
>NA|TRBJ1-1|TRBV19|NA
CASSRGLIRMNTEAFF
TGTGCCAGTAGTCGCGGACTGATACGCATGAACACTGAAGCTTTCTTT
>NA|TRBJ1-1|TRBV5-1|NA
CAGRASRGTEAFF
TGCGCCGGGAGGGCGTCGAGGGGCACTGAAGCTTTCTTT
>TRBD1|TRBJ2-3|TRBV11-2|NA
CASSPGQSSQYF
TGTGCCAGCAGCCCGGGACAGTCCTCGCAGTATTTT
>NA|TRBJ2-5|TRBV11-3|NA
CASSSGGAEQETQYF
TGTGCCAGCAGCTCAGGGGGGGCAGAACAAGAGACCCAGTACTTC
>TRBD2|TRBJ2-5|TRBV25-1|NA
CANQERERETQYF
TGTGCCAACCAAGAGCGGGAGAGGGAGACCCAGTACTTC
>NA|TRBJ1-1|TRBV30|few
CAARAELGVDFRRAFF
TGTGCCGCAAGGGCGGAATTGGGTGTGGATTTTAGGAGAGCTTTCTTT
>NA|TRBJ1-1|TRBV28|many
CATRYGYTEAFF
TGTGCCACCAGATATGGGTACACTGAAGCTTTCTTT
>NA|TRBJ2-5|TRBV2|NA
CASRALAVLYQETQYF
TGTGCCAGCAGAGCGCTAGCAGTATTGTACCAAGAGACCCAGTACTTC
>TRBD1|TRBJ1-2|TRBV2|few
CASRAFTSDRADDTF
TGTGCCAGCAGAGCCTTTACGTCGGACAGGGCGGACGACACCTTC
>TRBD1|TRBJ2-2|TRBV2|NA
CASSGQGSGELFF
TGTGCCAGCAGTGGACAGGGAAGCGGGGAGCTGTTTTTT
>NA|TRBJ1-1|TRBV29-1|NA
CSVTRGVTEAFF
TGCAGCGTTACACGGGGAGTCACTGAAGCTTTCTTT
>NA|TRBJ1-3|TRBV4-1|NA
CASSRRIRNTIYF
TGCGCCAGCAGCCGCAGAATACGAAACACCATATATTTT
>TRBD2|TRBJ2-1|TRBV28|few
CASSSPSGRAYNEQFF
TGTGCCAGCAGTTCTCCTAGCGGGAGGGCCTACAATGAGCAGTTCTTC
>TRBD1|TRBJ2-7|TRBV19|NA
CASRTTGGYNGEQYF
TGTGCCAGTAGGACCACAGGGGGCTATAACGGAGAGCAGTACTTC
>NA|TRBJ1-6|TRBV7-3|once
CASSLEGSSPLHF
TGTGCCAGCAGCTTAGAGGGGAGTTCACCCCTCCACTTT
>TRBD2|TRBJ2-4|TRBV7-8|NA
CASSLGGGRNIQYF
TGTGCCAGCAGCTTAGGAGGCGGGAGAAACATTCAGTACTTC
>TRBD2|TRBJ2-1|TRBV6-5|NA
CASKAGGLLNNEQFF
TGTGCCAGCAAAGCGGGAGGGCTATTGAACAATGAGCAGTTCTTC
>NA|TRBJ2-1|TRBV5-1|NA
CASSVRSNSYNEQFF
TGCGCCAGCAGCGTCAGATCAAACTCCTACAATGAGCAGTTCTTC
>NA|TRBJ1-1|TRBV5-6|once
CASSLVRNTEAFF
TGTGCCAGCAGCTTGGTGCGGAACACTGAAGCTTTCTTT
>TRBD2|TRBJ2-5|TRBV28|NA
CASSSGLAGGETQYF
TGTGCCAGCAGTTCTGGACTAGCGGGTGGGGAGACCCAGTACTTC
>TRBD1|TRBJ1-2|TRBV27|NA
CASSLSGQGNGYTF
TGTGCCAGCAGTTTATCCGGACAGGGGAATGGCTACACCTTC
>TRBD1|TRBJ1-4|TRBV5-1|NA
CASSGGQGGEKLFF
TGCGCCAGCAGCGGCGGACAGGGTGGGGAAAAACTGTTTTTT
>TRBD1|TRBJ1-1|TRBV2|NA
CASSSQGLENTEAFF
TGTGCCAGCAGTTCACAGGGGTTGGAGAACACTGAAGCTTTCTTT
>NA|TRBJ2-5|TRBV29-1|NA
CSVVGQGETQYF
TGCAGCGTTGTCGGGCAAGGGGAGACCCAGTACTTC
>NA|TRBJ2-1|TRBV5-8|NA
CASSLDVGVGNYNEQFF
TGTGCCAGCAGCTTGGATGTGGGAGTGGGGAACTATAATGAGCAGTTCTTC
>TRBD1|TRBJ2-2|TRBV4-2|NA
CASSLRPYRQGATGELFF
TGTGCCAGCAGTCTACGCCCCTATAGACAGGGGGCCACCGGGGAGCTGTTTTTT
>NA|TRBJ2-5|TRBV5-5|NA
CASSLSASEGQETQYF
TGTGCCAGCAGCTTGTCGGCTAGCGAGGGACAAGAGACCCAGTACTTC
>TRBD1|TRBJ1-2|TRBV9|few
CASSDRDRVYGYTF
TGTGCCAGCAGCGACCGGGACAGAGTCTATGGCTACACCTTC
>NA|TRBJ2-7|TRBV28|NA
CASSTTSTEQYF
TGTGCCAGCAGTACCACTAGTACCGAGCAGTACTTC
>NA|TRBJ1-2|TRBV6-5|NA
CASSSGRLGGYTF
TGTGCCAGCAGTTCTGGCCGTTTGGGAGGCTACACCTTC
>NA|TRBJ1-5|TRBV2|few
CASSMRMDQPQHF
TGTGCCAGCAGTATGCGGATGGATCAGCCCCAGCATTTT
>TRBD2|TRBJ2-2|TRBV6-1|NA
CASSVREGTGELFF
TGTGCCAGCAGTGTCAGGGAGGGAACCGGGGAGCTGTTTTTT
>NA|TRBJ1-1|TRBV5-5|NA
CASSWRGRVNTEAFF
TGTGCCAGCAGCTGGAGGGGACGGGTGAACACTGAAGCTTTCTTT
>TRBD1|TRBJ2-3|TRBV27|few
CASRRQGPDTQYF
TGTGCCAGCAGGAGACAGGGGCCAGATACGCAGTATTTT
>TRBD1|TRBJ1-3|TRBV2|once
CASNDRGPGNTIYF
TGTGCCAGCAACGACAGGGGGCCCGGAAACACCATATATTTT
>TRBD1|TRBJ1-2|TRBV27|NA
CASSRSGTAYGYTF
TGTGCCAGCAGCCGATCCGGGACAGCGTATGGCTACACCTTC
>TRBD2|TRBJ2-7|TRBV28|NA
CASSRTSGRAYEQYF
TGTGCCAGCAGTAGGACTAGCGGGAGAGCCTACGAGCAGTACTTC